This T cell receptor beta chain was found in a study of PD-1 blockade in mismatch repair-deficient tumors. Broader study findings: Tumor-resident clones, often undetectable pretreatment in blood, expanded then contracted after pembrolizumab.

Germline assignment: CDR1 SGHRS and CDR2 YFSETQ. The CDR3 is made up of 12 amino acids. V was pared by 4 bases and J by 3 bases, with 6 bases between. Produced via immunoSEQ multiplex PCR; TCRdb's table is partial and in-frame only. The sample has about 51,000 clones, approximately 78% seen once. Points on this clone: Its matching antigen is unknown.

The TCR was taken from an adult with mismatch repair-deficient cancer. The sequenced sample was peripheral blood, obtained 4 weeks after starting pembrolizumab. This chain joins TRBV5-1 and TRBJ2-3, with D maybe TRBD2 (5 bases). CDR3 DNA: TGCGCCAGCAGCAGGACTACAGATACGCAGTATTTT. This sequence encodes CASSRTTDTQYF.